The rows below give T cell receptor beta chains drawn from one sample of a study of siplizumab effects on memory and regulatory T cells. Profiling relied on immunoSEQ multiplex PCR, and the TCRdb table lists in-frame clones only, not all of them. The sample lists 85,000 to 95,000 clones, 90% to 95% occurring once. The material sequenced was non-Treg CD4+ T cells sorted from blood. Receptor source: a human donor in good health. Each CDR3 is given with its conserved first and last residue. Fields, in order: J gene, D gene, clone size, V gene, CDR3 length, CDR3 protein, CDR3 DNA. The D gene is left open where the match is weak. Clone size is given for some rows only: seen once, a few or many times, or a class if the clone is expanded.

TRBJ1-1 . few TRBV7-2 12 CASSTYSGKAFF TGTGCCAGCAGCACCTACTCCGGTAAAGCTTTCTTT
TRBJ1-1 . . TRBV7-9 13 CASSAQGNTEAFF TGTGCCAGCAGCGCACAGGGGAACACTGAAGCTTTCTTT
TRBJ1-2 . . TRBV5-5 14 CASSLHGHHYGYTF TGTGCCAGCAGCCTCCACGGACACCACTATGGCTACACCTTC
TRBJ1-2 . . TRBV7-8 14 CASSLGGLENGYTF TGTGCCAGCAGCTTAGGTGGGCTCGAGAATGGCTACACCTTC
TRBJ1-2 . . TRBV5-1 16 CASSLTPGTRNYGYTF TGCGCCAGCAGCTTGACCCCGGGAACAAGAAACTATGGCTACACCTTC
TRBJ2-5 . . TRBV6-6 12 CASSYSLETQYF TGTGCCAGCAGTTACTCGCTGGAGACCCAGTACTTC
TRBJ2-5 . . TRBV11-3 12 CASSLDAETQYF TGTGCCAGCAGCTTAGACGCGGAGACCCAGTACTTC
TRBJ2-3 . . TRBV7-8 16 CASSLEPRGSTDTQYF TGTGCCAGCAGCTTAGAGCCCCGGGGGAGCACAGATACGCAGTATTTT
TRBJ1-1 TRBD1 . TRBV28 14 CASRGGQGITEAFF TGTGCCAGCAGGGGTGGACAGGGAATCACTGAAGCTTTCTTT
TRBJ2-1 TRBD1 . TRBV6-5 13 CASRETGVHGQFF TGTGCCAGCAGGGAGACAGGGGTTCACGGGCAGTTCTTC
TRBJ2-2 TRBD1 . TRBV7-8 16 CASSLMNRGLAGELFF TGTGCCAGCAGCTTAATGAACAGGGGTTTGGCCGGGGAGCTGTTTTTT
TRBJ2-1 . . TRBV4-2 15 CASSQDKPILDEQFF TGTGCCAGCAGCCAAGATAAACCGATTTTGGATGAGCAGTTCTTC
TRBJ2-5 . . TRBV5-4 14 CASSHKTRRETQYF TGTGCCAGCAGCCACAAGACTAGGCGGGAGACCCAGTACTTC
TRBJ1-1 TRBD1 . TRBV19 15 CASSNPGGGNTEAFF TGTGCCAGTAGCAACCCAGGGGGCGGGAACACTGAAGCTTTCTTT
TRBJ1-2 . . TRBV9 12 CASGGRTYGYTF TGTGCCAGTGGGGGGCGAACGTATGGCTACACCTTC
TRBJ1-2 . . TRBV30 14 CAWSVLQGRGGYTF TGTGCCTGGAGTGTACTACAGGGTAGGGGTGGCTACACCTTC
TRBJ2-3 . . TRBV2 15 CASSLQSLAADTQYF TGTGCCAGCAGCCTTCAATCTCTAGCTGCAGATACGCAGTATTTT
TRBJ1-1 . . TRBV6-5 15 CASSRSPGENTEAFF TGTGCCAGCAGCCGAAGCCCGGGAGAGAACACTGAAGCTTTCTTT
TRBJ2-3 TRBD2 . TRBV11-2 17 CASSSRLAGALTDTQYF TGTGCCAGCAGCTCCAGACTAGCGGGGGCCCTCACAGATACGCAGTATTTT
TRBJ1-1 . . TRBV5-1 16 CASSLLTGRALGEAFF TGCGCCAGCAGCTTGTTAACAGGGAGGGCTCTCGGTGAAGCTTTCTTT
TRBJ2-1 . . TRBV19 13 CASRLRGAGEQFF TGTGCCAGTAGGCTTCGAGGGGCGGGTGAGCAGTTCTTC
TRBJ1-3 . . TRBV5-1 15 CASSLASGSGNTIYF TGCGCCAGCAGCTTGGCCTCAGGCTCTGGAAACACCATATATTTT
TRBJ2-1 . . TRBV5-4 16 CASSGEGGSSYNEQFF TGTGCCAGCAGCGGAGAGGGGGGGAGCTCCTACAATGAGCAGTTCTTC
TRBJ2-5 . . TRBV9 15 CASSHDGWVKETQYF TGTGCCAGCAGCCACGATGGCTGGGTGAAAGAGACCCAGTACTTC
TRBJ2-1 . . TRBV5-4 15 CASSLRTRQYNEQFF TGTGCCAGCAGCTTGCGGACTCGACAGTACAATGAGCAGTTCTTC
TRBJ1-1 . few TRBV2 12 CASSEPGNVAFF TGTGCCAGCAGTGAACCGGGGAATGTAGCTTTCTTT
TRBJ2-2 . . TRBV28 17 CASSFSVRAIDTGELFF TGTGCCAGCAGTTTTTCGGTCCGGGCCATCGACACCGGGGAGCTGTTTTTT
TRBJ2-7 . . TRBV30 15 CAWSVLGTVSYEQYF TGTGCCTGGAGTGTACTGGGGACGGTCTCCTACGAGCAGTACTTC
TRBJ1-5 . . TRBV19 13 CASSEMWNQPQHF TGTGCCAGTAGTGAAATGTGGAATCAGCCCCAGCATTTT